The next 16 T cell receptor beta chains were all read from a single sample in a study of blood T cells in healthy people across ages. It was with a sample-barcoded 5' primer and a J-beta primer mix that a second PCR of about 6 to 12 cycles was run. One entry per CDR3 protein results from TCRdb running MiXCR on the 5' RACE reads. Of around 1,800,000 distinct CDR3 sequences in the sample, roughly two fifths were seen once. The sample consisted of blood. All receptors come from a human donor in good health.

This clonotype was seen only once. The chain has TRBV7-2 and TRBJ1-1; no definite D call. The CDR3 covers 13 residues. V was cut by 0 bases and J by 5 bases, with 7 bases left in between. Germline values: CDR1 SGHTA, CDR2 FQGNSA. The CDR3 is CASSLASYTEAFF. Here the CDR3 DNA reads TGTGCCAGCAGCTTAGCCTCATATACTGAAGCTTTCTTT.

This clonotype was counted a few times. This chain links TRBV4-2 with TRBJ2-6; D could derive from TRBD1 or TRBD2 (5 bases each). The germline V gene has CDR1 LGHNA and CDR2 YNFKEQ. Trimming stripped 4 bases from V and 2 bases from J, with 18 bases between. The CDR3 runs to 18 residues. CDR3: CASSPGQGTGPGANVLTF. The CDR3 bases are TGTGCCAGCAGCCCGGGGCAGGGCACAGGACCTGGGGCCAACGTCCTGACTTTC.

The chain has TRBV24-1 and TRBJ2-1; 8 bases line up with TRBD1. After removal of 4 bases from V and 7 bases from J, the junction contained 11 bases not matched to a gene. CDR1 and CDR2 from the germline V gene are KGHDR and SFDVKD. The CDR3 runs 16 residues. This chain's CDR3 is CATSEATGQVRNEQFF. CDR3 DNA sequence: TGTGCCACCAGTGAGGCAACGGGACAGGTGAGGAATGAGCAGTTCTTC.

In its sample, this clonotype was seen a few times. V usage is TRBV7-2 and J usage is TRBJ2-2, with a weak D call TRBD1 (5 bases). The CDR3 has 15 amino acids. CDR1 is SGHTA, CDR2 FQGNSA, per germline. V lost 2 bases, J lost 4 bases, and 11 bases lay in between. CDR3 sequence: CASSLQGKGTGELFF. CDR3 nucleotide sequence: TGTGCCAGCAGCTTACAGGGAAAGGGCACCGGGGAGCTGTTTTTT.

The V call is TRBV27, the J call TRBJ2-7, with D perhaps TRBD1 or TRBD2 (5 bases each). The CDR3 is 13 residues long. Trimming stripped 4 bases from V and 7 bases from J, with 14 bases between. Germline V gene lookup returns CDR1 MNHEY and CDR2 SMNVEV (reference sequence). The DNA for the CDR3 is TGTGCCAGCAGTTCGGGACCCAGGTTTGAGCAGTACTTC. It encodes CASSSGPRFEQYF.

The chain employs TRBV27 and TRBJ1-1, with D unresolved. Trimming left V 7 bases short and J 2 bases short, with 17 bases between. Germline CDR1 MNHEY, CDR2 SMNVEV (reference sequence). This CDR3 contains 15 residues. The CDR3 DNA follows: TGTGCCAGCAAAATCTCGGGTGGAGCTAACACTGAAGCTTTCTTT. This sequence encodes CASKISGGANTEAFF.

This clonotype was counted a few times. This sequence joins TRBV5-1 and TRBJ2-5, with TRBD2 identical over 7 bases. This CDR3 is built from 16 residues. Germline V CDR1 and CDR2: SGHRS, YFSETQ. J gave up 4 bases and V 3 bases, and 12 bases lay outside the gene matches. CDR3 sequence reads: CASSWNSGRMGETQYF. For the CDR3, the DNA is TGCGCCAGCAGCTGGAATAGCGGGCGGATGGGAGAGACCCAGTACTTC.

Only a few counts were recorded for this clonotype. CDR3 bases: TGCGCCAGCAGCCAAGATGCGGCTAGCGGGGGCCGCACAGATACGCAGTATTTT. This encodes CASSQDAASGGRTDTQYF. The chain employs TRBV4-3 and TRBJ2-3, with 10 positions matching TRBD2. Germline V gene sequence: CDR1 LGHNA, CDR2 YSLEER. The length of the CDR3 is 18 residues. V gave up 0 bases and J gave up 1 base; unmatched junction bases: 7.

This clonotype was counted a few times. The J gene is TRBJ2-4, the V gene TRBV18; TRBD1 agrees at 7 bases. V was clipped by 1 base and J by 2 bases; unmatched bases: 14. CDR3 length: 19 residues. Germline lookup yields CDR1 KGHSH and CDR2 LQKENI. CDR3: CASSPLYSGQFGTKNIQYF. In DNA, the CDR3 is TGTGCCAGCTCACCACTATACTCGGGACAGTTTGGGACCAAAAACATTCAGTACTTC.

This rearrangement joins TRBV2 to TRBJ1-2; unclear D gene. The CDR3 runs 14 residues. V was pared by 6 bases and J by 4 bases, with 15 bases between. CDR1 is SNHLY and CDR2 is FYNNEI in the germline V gene. This chain's CDR3 is CASRELTVLYGYTF. Written as DNA, the CDR3 is TGTGCCAGCAGGGAGCTAACAGTCCTCTATGGCTACACCTTC. The variable domain in full, with the rest retrieved from reference TRBV2 and TRBJ1-2, is EPEVTQTPSHQVTQMGQEVILRCVPISNHLYFYWYRQILGQKVEFLVSFYNNEISEKSEIFDDQFSVERPDGSNFTLKIRSTKLEDSAMYFCASRELTVLYGYTFGSGTRLTVV.

The chain joins TRBV7-9 to TRBJ2-3; no clear D gene. V was pared by 5 bases and J by 4 bases, with 16 bases between. The germline CDR1 and CDR2 sequences are SEHNR and FQNEAQ (reference sequence). This CDR3 has 15 amino acids. DNA for the CDR3: TGTGCCAGCAGCCCGTCGGTGTCGGTAGCAGATACGCAGTATTTT. Protein product: CASSPSVSVADTQYF.

CDR3 DNA: TGCGCCAGCAGCCCGCTGGGGGCAGGCAATCAGCCCCAGCATTTT. It encodes CASSPLGAGNQPQHF. The chain employs TRBV5-1 and TRBJ1-5, with D possibly TRBD1 on 6 matching bases. CDR1 is SGHRS and CDR2 is YFSETQ in the germline V gene. CDR3 length: 15 amino acids. Trimming cost V 4 bases and J 2 bases, with 13 bases left between them. Filled out from reference TRBV5-1 and TRBJ1-5, the complete variable domain reads KAGVTQTPRYLIKTRGQQVTLSCSPISGHRSVSWYQQTPGQGLQFLFEYFSETQRNKGNFPGRFSGRQFSNSRSEMNVSTLELGDSALYLCASSPLGAGNQPQHFGDGTRLSIL.

This clonotype has ten or more counts. This chain connects TRBV11-2 to TRBJ2-3; D is possibly TRBD2 (6 bases). Per the germline V gene, CDR1 is SGHAT and CDR2 is FQNNGV. The CDR3 runs 16 residues. Trimming removed 3 bases at V and 0 bases at J, with 13 bases between. CDR3 amino acids: CASSFTRGRSTDTQYF. Written as DNA, the CDR3 is TGTGCCAGCAGCTTTACGCGGGGAAGAAGCACAGATACGCAGTATTTT. Together with reference TRBV11-2 and TRBJ2-3, the CDR3 gives the full variable domain: EAGVAQSPRYKIIEKRQSVAFWCNPISGHATLYWYQQILGQGPKLLIQFQNNGVVDDSQLPKDRFSAERLKGVDSTLKIQPAKLEDSAVYLCASSFTRGRSTDTQYFGPGTRLTVL.

This clonotype appeared a few times. The chain is built from TRBV20-1 and TRBJ2-6, with D tentatively TRBD2 (5 bases). The germline CDR1 and CDR2 sequences are DFQATT and SNEGSKA (reference sequence). CDR3 length: 16 amino acids. V was clipped by 2 bases and J by 0 bases, with 11 bases between them. CDR3 bases: TGCAGTGCTAGAAGAGGAGGCCTCTCTGGGGCCAACGTCCTGACTTTC. Amino acid sequence: CSARRGGLSGANVLTF.

The chain recombines TRBV14 with TRBJ1-1; weak D call: TRBD1 (6 bases). V dropped 7 bases and J dropped 8 bases, with 20 bases sitting between them. Germline CDR1 and CDR2: SGHDN and FVKESK. The CDR3 spans 14 residues. The DNA of the CDR3 is TGTGCCAGCACGAATCAGCCGCTTACAGGGGAAGCTTTCTTT. This translates into CASTNQPLTGEAFF.

This chain connects TRBV7-8 to TRBJ2-6, with 8 bases aligning to TRBD2. The ends lost 5 bases at V and 14 bases at J; junction bases unmatched: 14. Germline CDR1 SGHVS, CDR2 FQNEAQ. The CDR3 loop spans 15 amino acids. CDR3 residues: CASSLDAGGKPLLTF. In nucleotides, the CDR3 is TGTGCCAGCAGCCTTGACGCGGGGGGCAAACCCCTCCTGACTTTC.